Listed below are T cell receptor beta chains from one sample, sequenced in a study of blood T cell repertoires in COVID-19. The table came from immunoSEQ multiplex PCR; TCRdb's copy has only in-frame clones and leaves some out. The profile covers under 150,000 clones, with around four fifths appearing a single time and 2% to 2.5% taken by the ten largest. The source material was peripheral blood. The receptors originated from a man younger than 45 with acute or convalescent COVID-19. Each CDR3 is given with its conserved first and last residue. Each record gives: J gene, V gene, clone size, D gene, CDR3 DNA, CDR3 protein. D genes are given only for firm matches. Clone size is shown for a subset of rows, as once, few, many or a class of expanded clone.

j_call: TRBJ2-1
v_call: TRBV19
clone_size: few
d_call: TRBD2
cdr3_nt: TGTGCCAGTAGTATCGGGGCGGGGGCCTACAATGAGCAGTTCTTC
cdr3_aa: CASSIGAGAYNEQFF

j_call: TRBJ1-5
v_call: TRBV28
clone_size: .
d_call: .
cdr3_nt: TGTGCCAGCACTCACCACAATCGACTACAGCCCCAGCATTTT
cdr3_aa: CASTHHNRLQPQHF

j_call: TRBJ2-7
v_call: TRBV7-9
clone_size: once
d_call: TRBD1
cdr3_nt: TGTGCCAGCAGCCCCGCCACAGGGGCCTCCTACGAGCAGTACTTC
cdr3_aa: CASSPATGASYEQYF

j_call: TRBJ1-1
v_call: TRBV11-2
clone_size: .
d_call: TRBD1
cdr3_nt: TGTGCCAGCAGCCTAGGGACAGGGCAGGAAGCTTTCTTT
cdr3_aa: CASSLGTGQEAFF

j_call: TRBJ1-3
v_call: TRBV10-2
clone_size: .
d_call: TRBD1
cdr3_nt: TGCGCCAGCAGTGAAGGCTGGACAGGGGCTGGAAACACCATATATTTT
cdr3_aa: CASSEGWTGAGNTIYF

j_call: TRBJ1-2
v_call: TRBV5-8
clone_size: once
d_call: .
cdr3_nt: TGTGCCAGCAGCTTTTTGGGGGGGGACTATGGCTACACCTTC
cdr3_aa: CASSFLGGDYGYTF

j_call: TRBJ1-2
v_call: TRBV18
clone_size: .
d_call: .
cdr3_nt: TGTGCCAGCTCACCATTGCAGGATGGCCCTTTGGACACCTTC
cdr3_aa: CASSPLQDGPLDTF

j_call: TRBJ2-2
v_call: TRBV29-1
clone_size: .
d_call: TRBD2
cdr3_nt: TGCAGCGTTCCCAGGGAGGGGGGGGAGCTGTTTTTT
cdr3_aa: CSVPREGGELFF

j_call: TRBJ2-5
v_call: TRBV7-2
clone_size: .
d_call: TRBD1
cdr3_nt: TGTGCCGGGAGTGACAGGGAAGAGACCCAGTACTTC
cdr3_aa: CAGSDREETQYF

j_call: TRBJ1-6
v_call: TRBV3-1/TRBV3-2
clone_size: .
d_call: .
cdr3_nt: TGTGCCAGCAGCCAAATACAGGGATCTTCACCCCTCCACTTT
cdr3_aa: CASSQIQGSSPLHF

j_call: TRBJ2-1
v_call: TRBV4-3
clone_size: .
d_call: .
cdr3_nt: TGCGCCAGCAGCCAAGATGGGGGGGGCCCCAATGAGCAGTTCTTC
cdr3_aa: CASSQDGGGPNEQFF

j_call: TRBJ2-2
v_call: TRBV7-9
clone_size: few
d_call: .
cdr3_nt: TGTGCCAGCAGCTTAGGTCCCGCGGACACCGGGGAGCTGTTTTTT
cdr3_aa: CASSLGPADTGELFF

j_call: TRBJ2-5
v_call: TRBV6-5
clone_size: .
d_call: .
cdr3_nt: TGTGCCAGCAGCCGCTCACGGGAAGAGACCCAGTACTTC
cdr3_aa: CASSRSREETQYF

j_call: TRBJ2-3
v_call: TRBV7-2
clone_size: .
d_call: TRBD2
cdr3_nt: TGTGCCAGCAGCTTAGGGGCTAGCGGGAGGGATACGCAGTATTTT
cdr3_aa: CASSLGASGRDTQYF

j_call: TRBJ1-1
v_call: TRBV4-2
clone_size: .
d_call: .
cdr3_nt: TGTGCCAGCAGCTTAGTTGCGGGGCCGAACACTGAAGCTTTCTTT
cdr3_aa: CASSLVAGPNTEAFF

j_call: TRBJ1-1
v_call: TRBV6-5
clone_size: .
d_call: TRBD1
cdr3_nt: TGTGCCAGCAGTTACGCCGGGACAGATAAGGAAGCTTTCTTT
cdr3_aa: CASSYAGTDKEAFF

j_call: TRBJ1-5
v_call: TRBV3-1/TRBV3-2
clone_size: .
d_call: .
cdr3_nt: TGTGCCAGCAGCCAAGATCTTGGGGGGTCCTTAGGATGCAATCAGCCCCAGCATTTT
cdr3_aa: CASSQDLGGSLGCNQPQHF

j_call: TRBJ2-2
v_call: TRBV7-6
clone_size: .
d_call: TRBD2
cdr3_nt: TGTGCCAGCAGCTTATTCGGGGGGGGCCCCGCGAACACCGGGGAGCTGTTTTTT
cdr3_aa: CASSLFGGGPANTGELFF

j_call: TRBJ2-5
v_call: TRBV5-1
clone_size: once
d_call: .
cdr3_nt: TGCGCCAGCAGCCTGCTAGCGCGTGGGGAGACCCAGTACTTC
cdr3_aa: CASSLLARGETQYF

j_call: TRBJ2-2
v_call: TRBV27
clone_size: .
d_call: .
cdr3_nt: TGTGCCAGCAGTTACGTCTCGAACACCAGGGAGCTGTTTTTT
cdr3_aa: CASSYVSNTRELFF

j_call: TRBJ2-3
v_call: TRBV9
clone_size: .
d_call: TRBD2
cdr3_nt: TGTGCCAGCAGCCCCCGACTAGCGGGGGGGGTCACAGATACGCAGTATTTT
cdr3_aa: CASSPRLAGGVTDTQYF

j_call: TRBJ1-2
v_call: TRBV9
clone_size: .
d_call: .
cdr3_nt: TGTGCCAGCAGCGTAGATGTGGGGGGACCATATGGCTACACCTTC
cdr3_aa: CASSVDVGGPYGYTF